This TCR beta chain was sequenced in a study of neurological immune-mediated disorders. Time point noted: longitudinal time-point 1 (baseline). From 2 million PBMCs stored at -80 C, the unsorted libraries were generated. V was clipped by 1 base and J by 2 bases, with 10 bases between them. This CDR3 spans 15 amino acids. Per germline, CDR1 SGHDT and CDR2 YYEEEE. With 10-nucleotide random UMIs included, cDNA was synthesized by 5'RACE. One entry per CDR3 protein, called by TCRdb with MiXCR from the 5' RACE reads. Of some 49,000 distinct CDR3 sequences listed, 10% were seen once; the top ten hold about 1.6%. Ten or more counts support this clonotype.

The source is a woman aged 35 to 49 in good health. The gene calls are TRBV5-6 and TRBJ2-1, with TRBD2 as a possible D gene (5 bases). The material sequenced was PBMCs. The CDR3 protein is CASSLFLATYNEQFF. CDR3 in DNA: TGTGCCAGCAGCTTGTTTTTAGCGACCTACAATGAGCAGTTCTTC.